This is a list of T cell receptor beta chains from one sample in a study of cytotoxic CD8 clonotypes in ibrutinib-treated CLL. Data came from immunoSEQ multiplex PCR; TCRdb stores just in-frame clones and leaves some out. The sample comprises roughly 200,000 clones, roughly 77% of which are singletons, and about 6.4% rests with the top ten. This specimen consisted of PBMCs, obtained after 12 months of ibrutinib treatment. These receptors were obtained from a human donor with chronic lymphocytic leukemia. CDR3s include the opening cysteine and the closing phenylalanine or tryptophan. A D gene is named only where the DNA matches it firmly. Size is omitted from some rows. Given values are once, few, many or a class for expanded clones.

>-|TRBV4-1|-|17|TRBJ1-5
TGCGCCAGCAGCCTCTCAAGGTGGGCAGGAAGCAATCAGCCCCAGCATTTT
CASSLSRWAGSNQPQHF
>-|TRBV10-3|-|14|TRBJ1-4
TGTGCCATCAGTGACGGGACTTCAAATGAAAAACTGTTTTTT
CAISDGTSNEKLFF
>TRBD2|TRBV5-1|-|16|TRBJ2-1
TGCGCCAGCAGCTTCGGGAGCGGGAACGCCTACAATGAGCAGTTCTTC
CASSFGSGNAYNEQFF
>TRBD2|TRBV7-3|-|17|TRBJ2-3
TGTGCCAGCAGCTTAAGGACTAGCGGGAGCCTCACAGATACGCAGTATTTT
CASSLRTSGSLTDTQYF
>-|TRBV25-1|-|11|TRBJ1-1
TGTGCCAGCAGCCCAAACACTGAAGCTTTCTTT
CASSPNTEAFF
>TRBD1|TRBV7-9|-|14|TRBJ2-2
TGTGCCAGCAGCTACAGGGGCCAAACCGGGGAGCTGTTTTTT
CASSYRGQTGELFF
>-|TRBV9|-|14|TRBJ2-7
TGTGCCAGCAGCGTAGCGGCGGGAAGCTACGAGCAGTACTTC
CASSVAAGSYEQYF
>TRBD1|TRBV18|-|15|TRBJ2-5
TGTGCCAGCTCAGCTCAGACAGGGGGTGCGGAGACCCAGTACTTC
CASSAQTGGAETQYF
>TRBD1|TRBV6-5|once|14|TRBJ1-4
TGTGCCAGCAGTAGACAGGGTTTAAGTGAAAAACTGTTTTTT
CASSRQGLSEKLFF
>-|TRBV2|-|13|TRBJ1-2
TGTGCCAGCAGTGAATATAGGGGCCATGGCTACACCTTC
CASSEYRGHGYTF
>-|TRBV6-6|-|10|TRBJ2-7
TGTGCCAGCAGTTACTGGGGGCAGTACTTC
CASSYWGQYF
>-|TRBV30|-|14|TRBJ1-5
TGTGCCTGGAGTGTGGATTTCCAGGGTACGGCCCAGCATTTT
CAWSVDFQGTAQHF
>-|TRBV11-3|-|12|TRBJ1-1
TGTGCCAGCAGCTACTCCGGGACAGAAGCTTTCTTT
CASSYSGTEAFF
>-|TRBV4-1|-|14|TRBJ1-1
TGCGCCAGCAGCCAAGTTCGGGGGAACACTGAAGCTTTCTTT
CASSQVRGNTEAFF
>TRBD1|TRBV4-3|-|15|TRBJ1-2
TGCGCCAGCAGCCGAGAGGGACAGTTCAACTATGGCTACACCTTC
CASSREGQFNYGYTF
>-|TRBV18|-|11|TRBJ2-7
TGTGCCAGCTCATTCCTTCAGGAGCAGTACTTC
CASSFLQEQYF
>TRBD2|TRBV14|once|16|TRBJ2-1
TGTGCCAGCAGCCATTCTAGCGGGAGAGTCCGGGGTGAGCAGTTCTTC
CASSHSSGRVRGEQFF
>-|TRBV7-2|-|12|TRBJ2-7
TGTGCCAGCAGCTCAGGACAAGGCGAGCAGTACTTC
CASSSGQGEQYF
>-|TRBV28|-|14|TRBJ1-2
TGTGCCAGCAGTTCGTCACTCGGAATTCATGGCTACACCTTC
CASSSSLGIHGYTF
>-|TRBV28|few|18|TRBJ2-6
TGTGCCAGCAGTTTAGGTCAGCATCCCCTCTCTGGGGCCAACGTCCTGACTTTC
CASSLGQHPLSGANVLTF
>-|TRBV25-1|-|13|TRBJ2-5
TGTGCCAGCAGTGAAGGGGGGCGGGAGACCCAGTACTTC
CASSEGGRETQYF
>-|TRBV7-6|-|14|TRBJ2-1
TGTGCCAGCAGCCAAGCGGGTGGGGGCGGTGAGCAGTTCTTC
CASSQAGGGGEQFF
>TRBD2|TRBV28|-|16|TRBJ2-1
TGTGCCAGCAGAACTACCCCAGCTAGCGGGAGATGGGAGCGGTTCTTC
CASRTTPASGRWERFF
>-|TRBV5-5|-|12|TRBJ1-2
TGTGCCGCCTCCCAGGCTAACTATGGCTACACCTTC
CAASQANYGYTF
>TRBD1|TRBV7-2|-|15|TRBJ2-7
TGTGCCAGCAGCTTAGCCGGGACAGCTCCTAGAGAGCAGTACTTC
CASSLAGTAPREQYF
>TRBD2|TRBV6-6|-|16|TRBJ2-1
TGTGCCAGCAGACCGCCGACTAGCGGGCGCATGTATGAGCAGTTCTTC
CASRPPTSGRMYEQFF
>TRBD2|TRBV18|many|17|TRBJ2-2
TGTGCCAGCTCACCACCGGCCCTAGCGGGAGGAACCGGGGAGCTGTTTTTT
CASSPPALAGGTGELFF
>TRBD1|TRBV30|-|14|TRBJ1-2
TGTGCCTGGCGTAGGACAGGGATTAACTATGGCTACACCTTC
CAWRRTGINYGYTF
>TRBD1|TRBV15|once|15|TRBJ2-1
TGTGCCACCAGCAGAGAATTGGGACAGGGGTCTGAGCAGTTCTTC
CATSRELGQGSEQFF
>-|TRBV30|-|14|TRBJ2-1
TGTGCCTGGAGTGCTACTAGCTCATACAATGAGCAGTTCTTC
CAWSATSSYNEQFF
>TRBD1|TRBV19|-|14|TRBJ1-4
TGTGCCAGTAGTATTAGCAGGGGGAATGAAAAACTGTTTTTT
CASSISRGNEKLFF
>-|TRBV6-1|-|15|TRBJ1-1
TGTGCCAGTCTGACCGACCCAGGGCTAGGCACTGAAGCTTTCTTT
CASLTDPGLGTEAFF
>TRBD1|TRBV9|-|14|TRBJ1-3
TGTGCCAGCAGCTACGGGACAGGGGGAAACACCATATATTTT
CASSYGTGGNTIYF
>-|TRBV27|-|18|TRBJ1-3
TGTGCCAGCTCCATGGGGGGTTGGGGCTCGAGCTCTGGAAACACCATATATTTT
CASSMGGWGSSSGNTIYF
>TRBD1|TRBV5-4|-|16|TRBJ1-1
TGTGCCAGCAGCGATGACAGGGGGTTATCGAACACTGAAGCTTTCTTT
CASSDDRGLSNTEAFF
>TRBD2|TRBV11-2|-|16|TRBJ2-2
TGTGCCAGCAGCTTAGAGGTCAGGGCGGGAGGCGGGGAGCTGTTTTTT
CASSLEVRAGGGELFF
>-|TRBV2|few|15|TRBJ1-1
TGTGCCAGCAGTGAAGCTTTACGGGCTTTCACTGAAGCTTTCTTT
CASSEALRAFTEAFF
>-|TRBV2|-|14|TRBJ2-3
TGTGCCACCCGGTTAGAGGTTTTGACAGATACGCAGTATTTT
CATRLEVLTDTQYF
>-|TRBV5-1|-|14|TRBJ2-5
TGCGCCAGCAGCTTTAATACAGGAAAAGAGACCCAGTACTTC
CASSFNTGKETQYF
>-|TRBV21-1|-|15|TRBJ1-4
TGTGCCAGCAATGAGGACAGGGGCCCGGATGAAAAACTGTTTTTT
CASNEDRGPDEKLFF
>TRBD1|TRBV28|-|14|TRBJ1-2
TGTGCCGGAGGGGGACAGGGGCGGAACTATGGCTACACCTTC
CAGGGQGRNYGYTF
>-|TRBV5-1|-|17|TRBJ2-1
TGCGCCAGCAGCCCCGAAGGGGGCGGGGTCCCCTACAATGAGCAGTTCTTC
CASSPEGGGVPYNEQFF